These 22 T cell receptor beta chains were sequenced from one sample in a study of lymphopenia after photon versus proton radiotherapy. TCRdb keeps only in-frame clones here, not all; method: immunoSEQ multiplex PCR. This sample has approximately 30,000 clones, with 90% to 95% found just once. This material consisted of peripheral blood, taken from a patient treated with photon-based radiotherapy. These receptors all stem from a woman between 45 and 65 years old with cholangiocarcinoma.

The chain couples TRBV5-4 to TRBJ1-2; TRBD1 is a possible D gene (6 bases). The germline V gene has CDR1 SGHNT and CDR2 YYREEE (reference sequence). CDR3 length equals 13 residues. V was pared by 6 bases and J by 5 bases, with 14 bases between. CDR3 nucleotide sequence: TGTGCCAGCACCCAAACAGGGACGTATGGCTACACCTTC. Protein product: CASTQTGTYGYTF. Full variable domain (remainder filled in from reference TRBV5-4 and TRBJ1-2): ETGVTQSPTHLIKTRGQQVTLRCSSQSGHNTVSWYQQALGQGPQFIFQYYREEENGRGNFPPRFSGLQFPNYSSELNVNALELDDSALYLCASTQTGTYGYTFGSGTRLTVV.

The chain has TRBV6-6 and TRBJ1-2; D not resolved. CDR1 is MNHNY and CDR2 is SVGAGI in the germline V gene (reference sequence). The CDR3 has 11 amino acids. Trimming left V 5 bases short and J 9 bases short, with 10 bases between. Here the CDR3 reads CASSPAASYTF. CDR3 coding DNA: TGTGCCAGCAGTCCGGCAGCGAGCTACACCTTC.

The CDR3: CASSVGTGFLNEQYF. The DNA for the CDR3 is TGTGCCAGCAGCGTCGGGACAGGGTTTCTTAACGAGCAGTACTTC. The rearrangement joins TRBV9 to TRBJ2-7, with 9 positions matching TRBD1. This CDR3 is 15 amino acids long. The V and J ends lost 2 bases and 5 bases, in that order; junction bases with no gene match: 8. Per germline, CDR1 SGDLS and CDR2 YYNGEE.

The chain recombines TRBV5-1 with TRBJ2-5; either TRBD1 or TRBD2 may supply D (5 bases each). Germline assignment: CDR1 SGHRS and CDR2 YFSETQ. The CDR3 has 14 amino acids. The germline V and J ends were trimmed by 0 bases and 4 bases, with 10 bases remaining between them. CDR3 sequence: CASSLARDPETQYF. CDR3 DNA sequence: TGCGCCAGCAGCTTGGCCCGGGACCCAGAGACCCAGTACTTC. The full variable domain, completed using reference TRBV5-1 and TRBJ2-5, is KAGVTQTPRYLIKTRGQQVTLSCSPISGHRSVSWYQQTPGQGLQFLFEYFSETQRNKGNFPGRFSGRQFSNSRSEMNVSTLELGDSALYLCASSLARDPETQYFGPGTRLLVL.

The chain combines TRBV30 with TRBJ1-1, with a tentative D call TRBD1 (6 bases). Deletions cut 1 base from V and 4 bases from J, with 16 bases between. CDR3 length: 15 residues. CDR1 and CDR2 from the germline V gene are GTSNPN and SVGIG (reference sequence). CDR3 sequence: CAWSDPDRSGTEAFF. In nucleotides, the CDR3 is TGTGCCTGGAGTGACCCCGACAGGTCGGGCACTGAAGCTTTCTTT.

This clone was counted once. This chain joins TRBV28 and TRBJ1-5, with D possibly matching TRBD1 (5 bases). This CDR3 spans 15 amino acids. Per germline, CDR1 MDHEN and CDR2 SYDVKM. Trimming removed 6 bases from V and 0 bases from J, with 12 bases in between. The CDR3 DNA is TGTGCCAGCAGCCTGACGGGACTTAGCAATCAGCCCCAGCATTTT. Amino acids: CASSLTGLSNQPQHF.

The sample holds one count of this clone. The chain uses TRBV5-3 and TRBJ1-5; a possible D gene is TRBD1 (5 bases). TRBV5-3 belongs to the ORF category, with a function that is uncertain. V was clipped by 3 bases and J by 5 bases, with 15 bases between them. CDR3 length equals 15 residues. In DNA form, the CDR3 reads TGTGCCAGAAGCTACCTCAGGGCCCCATATCAGCCCCAGCATTTT. Protein: CARSYLRAPYQPQHF.

This chain joins TRBV5-1 and TRBJ1-6; 7 bases are shared with TRBD1. V was clipped by 2 bases and J by 8 bases; unmatched bases: 13. This CDR3 comprises 17 residues. Germline CDR1 reads SGHRS; CDR2 reads YFSETQ. CDR3 sequence: CASSFTRPGQPHSPLHF. CDR3 DNA: TGCGCCAGCAGCTTTACCCGGCCGGGACAGCCACATTCACCCCTCCACTTT.

The chain uses TRBV10-2 and TRBJ2-7; 9 positions match TRBD1. CDR1 is WSHSY and CDR2 is SAAADI in the germline V gene. The CDR3 extends over 13 amino acids. V shed 4 bases, J shed 5 bases, and the junction held 3 bases outside the gene matches. CDR3 protein: CASSGQGGHEQYF. CDR3 bases: TGCGCCAGCAGTGGACAGGGGGGCCACGAGCAGTACTTC.

The J gene is TRBJ1-2, the V gene TRBV7-8; a possible D gene is TRBD1 (5 bases). This CDR3 is built from 15 residues. The germline V and J ends were trimmed by 1 base and 7 bases, with 16 bases remaining between them. Germline loops: CDR1 SGHVS, CDR2 FQNEAQ. The CDR3 spells CASSLGVGREFGYTF. Written as DNA, the CDR3 is TGTGCCAGCAGCTTAGGAGTTGGCAGGGAGTTTGGCTACACCTTC.

The chain recombines TRBV11-3 with TRBJ1-1; a weak D match, TRBD1 (6 bases). Trimming removed 5 bases at V and 2 bases at J, with 15 bases between. Germline assignment: CDR1 SGHNT and CDR2 YENEEA. The length of the CDR3 is 15 residues. The DNA for the CDR3 is TGTGCCAGCAGCCCGGGCGGGACAAGAAACACTGAAGCTTTCTTT. It translates to CASSPGGTRNTEAFF.

This chain uses TRBV5-1 with TRBJ1-2; D is possibly TRBD1 (5 bases). V lost 3 bases, J lost 7 bases, and 16 bases lay in between. The CDR3 has 14 amino acids. The germline V gene encodes CDR1 SGHRS and CDR2 YFSETQ. The CDR3 loop is CASSSTASSGGYTF. As DNA, the CDR3 is TGCGCCAGCAGCTCGACAGCGTCATCCGGTGGCTACACCTTC.

This chain's CDR3 is CASSLALRIPDVPRFSNQPQHF. The DNA of the CDR3 is TGTGCCAGCAGCTTAGCGTTGAGGATCCCCGATGTGCCGCGGTTTAGCAATCAGCCCCAGCATTTT. V usage is TRBV7-2 and J usage is TRBJ1-5; D remains unclear. Trimming stripped 0 bases from V and 0 bases from J, with 27 bases between. Germline V lookup: CDR1 SGHTA, CDR2 FQGNSA. The CDR3 contains 22 residues.

The chain couples TRBV6-6 to TRBJ2-1; D uncertain. V shed 9 bases and J shed 8 bases, with 8 bases lying between them. This CDR3 comprises 10 residues. Germline CDR1 and CDR2: MNHNY and SVGAGI (reference sequence). The chain's CDR3 is CASKWDEQFF. The CDR3 coding sequence is TGTGCCAGTAAATGGGATGAGCAGTTCTTC.

The chain employs TRBV19 and TRBJ1-5; maybe TRBD1 (5 bases). This CDR3 spans 15 amino acids. The germline CDR1 and CDR2 sequences are LNHDA and SQIVND (reference sequence). Deletions cut 2 bases from V and 7 bases from J, with 15 bases between. This chain's CDR3 is CASSILEGRGQPQHF. The DNA for the CDR3 is TGTGCCAGTAGTATACTTGAGGGACGAGGGCAGCCCCAGCATTTT.

This chain connects TRBV19 to TRBJ1-1; TRBD1 aligns across 8 bases. The CDR3 consists of 16 residues. V lost 5 bases to trimming and J lost 11 bases; unmatched junction nucleotides: 19. The germline gives CDR1 LNHDA, CDR2 SQIVND (reference sequence). CDR3 sequence (DNA): TGTGCCAGTAGTCAACGGACCCTCGTGGGGACAGGTTCCGCTTTCTTT. It translates to CASSQRTLVGTGSAFF.

The chain recombines TRBV2 with TRBJ2-7; D remains unclear. This CDR3 is 10 amino acids long. V dropped 6 bases and J dropped 3 bases, with 3 bases sitting between them. CDR1 is SNHLY, CDR2 FYNNEI, per germline. The CDR3 DNA reads TGTGCCAGCAGCGACTACGAGCAGTACTTC. As protein: CASSDYEQYF.

The gene calls are TRBV19 and TRBJ1-2, with D possibly TRBD1 on 6 matching bases. This CDR3 is 13 amino acids long. Germline CDR1 reads LNHDA; CDR2 reads SQIVND (reference sequence). V was trimmed by 5 bases and J by 2 bases, leaving 9 bases between them. The CDR3 loop is CASSGQTNYGYTF. The CDR3 DNA reads as TGTGCCAGTAGTGGACAGACCAACTATGGCTACACCTTC.

This chain connects TRBV5-1 to TRBJ2-6; tentatively, D is TRBD1 (5 bases). The V and J ends lost 0 bases and 0 bases respectively, with 13 bases between them. The CDR3 extends over 18 amino acids. Germline V gene data show CDR1 as SGHRS and CDR2 as YFSETQ. CDR3 coding DNA: TGCGCCAGCAGCTTGGTTCACAGGAAGATCTCTGGGGCCAACGTCCTGACTTTC. Protein: CASSLVHRKISGANVLTF.

This clone has only one observation. This chain links TRBV21-1 with TRBJ1-1; the table gives TRBD1 as D, unverified against the DNA. TRBV21-1 is shown as a pseudogene. The CDR3 covers 16 residues. The CDR3 loop reads CASSPGTGRGTTEAFF. DNA for the CDR3: TGTGCCAGCAGCCCCGGGACAGGTAGGGGAACAACTGAAGCTTTCTTT.

This sequence joins TRBV2 and TRBJ2-4; TRBD2 matches at 7 bases. V gave up 11 bases and J gave up 9 bases; unmatched junction bases: 13. The CDR3 is 13 residues long. The germline V gene encodes CDR1 SNHLY and CDR2 FYNNEI. The DNA of the CDR3 is TGTGCCGGCCGACGGGCGACGGGGGGCATTCAGTACTTC. Protein: CAGRRATGGIQYF.

The chain is built from TRBV6-5 and TRBJ2-3; the D is unclear. The germline V gene has CDR1 MNHEY and CDR2 SVGAGI. The V gene lost 8 bases and the J gene lost 2 bases, with 5 bases spanning the gap. The CDR3 extends over 11 amino acids. CDR3 sequence (DNA): TGTGCCAGCGGCCACACAGATACGCAGTATTTT. It translates to CASGHTDTQYF.